Listed below are T cell receptor beta chains from one sample, sequenced in a study of blood T cells in healthy people across ages. TCRdb processed the 5' RACE reads anew with MiXCR; each CDR3 protein has one entry. The repertoire has around 800,000 distinct CDR3 sequences, roughly 25% of them found once; the top ten carry approximately 2.9%. A further study also used this sample, focusing on T cells of mothers and their children.

The material sequenced was blood. The receptors derive from a boy aged 5-17 years in good health. CDR3s include the opening cysteine and the closing phenylalanine or tryptophan. The order of the fields is V gene, clone size, D gene, J gene, CDR3 DNA, CDR3 protein. The D gene is left open where the match is weak. Part of the rows lack a size; the others show once, few, many or a class for expanded clones.

V: TRBV3-1
size: few
D: TRBD2
J: TRBJ2-1
DNA: TGTGCCAGCAGTCCCACGGGACTAGCGGGGCCCGGGGGGCAGTTCTTC
CDR3: CASSPTGLAGPGGQFF

V: TRBV12-3/TRBV12-4
size: NA
D: NA
J: TRBJ1-3
DNA: TGTGCCAGCATCCCCGGGGGGGCTGAAAACACCATACATTTT
CDR3: CASIPGGAENTIHF

V: TRBV5-1
size: NA
D: NA
J: TRBJ2-2
DNA: TGCGCCAGCAGCTCGGGACTCTGGACCAACACCGGGGAGCTGTTTTTT
CDR3: CASSSGLWTNTGELFF

V: TRBV3-1
size: few
D: NA
J: TRBJ2-5
DNA: TGTGCCAGCAGCCGTTCGGGGACCCAGTACTTC
CDR3: CASSRSGTQYF

V: TRBV7-9
size: NA
D: NA
J: TRBJ2-1
DNA: TGTGCCAGCAGCGGACTCCCGGGACTGGGGTTGGATGAGCAGTTCTTC
CDR3: CASSGLPGLGLDEQFF

V: TRBV27
size: NA
D: TRBD1
J: TRBJ1-6
DNA: TGTGCCAGCACCCTTGGGACAGGGTCTTCACCCCTCCACTTT
CDR3: CASTLGTGSSPLHF

V: TRBV15
size: NA
D: NA
J: TRBJ2-3
DNA: TGTGCCACCAGCAGAGTTGGACAGCTGAGCACAGATACGCAGTATTTT
CDR3: CATSRVGQLSTDTQYF

V: TRBV5-1
size: NA
D: NA
J: TRBJ2-5
DNA: TGCGCCAGCAGCTTGGCCGCCGGGGGAACCTATTCAGGGTTGGAGACCCAGTACTTC
CDR3: CASSLAAGGTYSGLETQYF

V: TRBV10-3
size: few
D: TRBD2
J: TRBJ2-5
DNA: TGTGCCATCAGTGATCCACTAGCGGGGGCCCAAGAGACCCAGTACTTC
CDR3: CAISDPLAGAQETQYF

V: TRBV20-1
size: NA
D: TRBD1
J: TRBJ2-5
DNA: TGCAGTGCTCAGACAGGGCAAGAGACCCAGTACTTC
CDR3: CSAQTGQETQYF

V: TRBV6-4
size: few
D: NA
J: TRBJ2-1
DNA: TGTGCCAGCAGTGACTCGAATGGGGGCACCTACAATGAGCAGTTCTTC
CDR3: CASSDSNGGTYNEQFF

V: TRBV5-1
size: few
D: NA
J: TRBJ2-5
DNA: TGCGCCAGCCGACGTCCGGCGGGGGCTGATGACCAGTACTTC
CDR3: CASRRPAGADDQYF

V: TRBV5-1
size: few
D: NA
J: TRBJ1-2
DNA: TGCGCCAGCAGTACAGGGAACCCACGGGACTATGGCTACACCTTC
CDR3: CASSTGNPRDYGYTF

V: TRBV5-1
size: few
D: NA
J: TRBJ2-1
DNA: TGCGCCAGCAGCCCCACCACAGGGAGCAATGAGCAGTTCTTC
CDR3: CASSPTTGSNEQFF

V: TRBV20-1
size: few
D: NA
J: TRBJ1-4
DNA: TGCAGTGCTAAGGGGAGTGAAAAACTGTTTTTT
CDR3: CSAKGSEKLFF

V: TRBV24-1
size: NA
D: NA
J: TRBJ2-1
DNA: TGTGCCACCAGTGATTTGGCCCATGAGCAGTTCTTC
CDR3: CATSDLAHEQFF

V: TRBV14
size: few
D: NA
J: TRBJ2-4
DNA: TGTGCCAGCAGCCAAAATGGGAACATTCAGTACTTC
CDR3: CASSQNGNIQYF

V: TRBV12-5
size: NA
D: NA
J: TRBJ1-6
DNA: TGTGCTAGTGCTCTTGAATCTGGGGCACCCCTCCACTTT
CDR3: CASALESGAPLHF

V: TRBV7-9
size: NA
D: NA
J: TRBJ2-7
DNA: TGTGCCAGCAGCTTAGGCCCGGGGGCCCGCTACGAGCAGTACTTC
CDR3: CASSLGPGARYEQYF

V: TRBV10-3
size: many
D: NA
J: TRBJ2-5
DNA: TGTGCCATCAGTGAGTCTCCCGAGACCCAGTACTTC
CDR3: CAISESPETQYF

V: TRBV7-3
size: NA
D: TRBD1
J: TRBJ2-5
DNA: TGTGCCAGCAGCCGGGACAGCTCTGACGGAGAGACCCAGTACTTC
CDR3: CASSRDSSDGETQYF

V: TRBV5-4
size: many
D: TRBD1
J: TRBJ2-5
DNA: TGTGCCAGCAGCTTACAGGGGGCAGGGGAGACCCAGTACTTC
CDR3: CASSLQGAGETQYF

V: TRBV3-1
size: many
D: NA
J: TRBJ2-2
DNA: TGTGCCAGCAGCCAGGGGGGTAACACCGGGGAGCTGTTTTTT
CDR3: CASSQGGNTGELFF

V: TRBV7-2
size: few
D: NA
J: TRBJ1-1
DNA: TGTGCCAGCCAAACCTTTTCAGCGGGCACTGAAGCTTTCTTT
CDR3: CASQTFSAGTEAFF

V: TRBV6-7
size: few
D: TRBD2
J: TRBJ2-5
DNA: TGTGCCAGCAGTTACTCCCGACTAGCAGAGATCGAGACCCAGTACTTC
CDR3: CASSYSRLAEIETQYF

V: TRBV12-3/TRBV12-4
size: NA
D: TRBD2
J: TRBJ2-3
DNA: TGTGCCAGCAGTTTGAAGCGGGGGGGCCACTCAGATACGCAGTATTTT
CDR3: CASSLKRGGHSDTQYF

V: TRBV6-6
size: few
D: NA
J: TRBJ2-2
DNA: TGTGCCAGCAGTTCTCCAGACACCGGGGAGCTGTTTTTT
CDR3: CASSSPDTGELFF